The 10 T cell receptor beta chains below were found in one sample sequenced in a study of cytomegalovirus exposure and HLA in healthy donors. The PCR ran on 60 Vbeta and 13 Jbeta primers. Assay used: immunoSEQ multiplex PCR; TCRdb lists only in-frame clones, some missing. This table has roughly 130,000 clones, about 74% appearing once. The material sequenced was PBMCs. These receptors originate from a woman between 50 and 59 years old in good health and CMV-seropositive.

This clone has only a few counts. The J gene is TRBJ1-2, the V gene TRBV6-4; TRBD1 matches at 9 bases. V gave up 5 bases and J gave up 6 bases; unmatched junction bases: 10. The CDR3 contains 15 residues. Germline CDR1 and CDR2: MRHNA and SNTAGT. In DNA form, the CDR3 reads TGTGCCAGCAGTTCGGGACAGGGTTCGGGAGATGGCTACACCTTC. Translated, it gives CASSSGQGSGDGYTF.

The chain links TRBV7-9 to TRBJ1-2; 9 bases fit TRBD1. The CDR3 is 13 residues long. The V and J ends lost 5 bases and 4 bases, in that order; junction bases with no gene match: 2. Germline V gives CDR1 SEHNR, CDR2 FQNEAQ (reference sequence). The CDR3 sequence is CASSPDRGYGYTF. In DNA form, the CDR3 reads TGTGCCAGCAGCCCGGACAGGGGCTATGGCTACACCTTC.

The V gene is TRBV29-1, the J gene TRBJ2-7; the match to TRBD1 covers 7 bases. V lost 6 bases, J lost 3 bases, and 8 bases stayed unmatched. The CDR3 totals 13 residues. From germline, CDR1 is SQVTM and CDR2 ANQGSEA. CDR3 sequence: CSVKPGQIYEQYF. The DNA of the CDR3 is TGCAGCGTCAAACCGGGACAGATCTACGAGCAGTACTTC.

The table lists this clone with a few counts. The V call is TRBV7-9, the J call TRBJ2-5, with D possibly being TRBD2 (6 bases). The J call may be mistaken, given a closer DNA end match to TRBJ2-7. This CDR3 has 13 residues. The V gene's germline CDR1 is SEHNR and CDR2 FQNEAQ (reference sequence). The CDR3, as DNA: TGTGCCAGCAGCTGGGGGGAGAACTACGAGCAGTACTTC. It encodes CASSWGENYEQYF.

Points on this clone: In the same sample, other DNA sequences code for this CDR3. The V call is TRBV6-5, the J call TRBJ2-5; TRBD1 might be the D (5 bases). The V gene's germline CDR1 is MNHEY and CDR2 SVGAGI. Trimming removed 2 bases at V and 5 bases at J, with 9 bases between. CDR3 length equals 13 residues. The CDR3 coding sequence is TGTGCCAGCAGTTACAGGGGCGGTGAGACCCAGTACTTC. Translated: CASSYRGGETQYF.

The V call is TRBV9, the J call TRBJ1-4; maybe TRBD1 (6 bases). With 0 bases removed from V and 7 bases from J, the gap between germline ends came to 10 bases. The CDR3 is 14 amino acids. CDR1 and CDR2 (germline): SGDLS, YYNGEE. The CDR3 spells CASSVEGVAEKLFF. CDR3 bases: TGTGCCAGCAGCGTAGAGGGGGTCGCTGAAAAACTGTTTTTT.

This clone was recorded once. The chain joins TRBV18 to TRBJ1-1, with D uncertain. Germline V CDR1 and CDR2: KGHSH, LQKENI. This CDR3 spans 16 amino acids. Trimming shortened V by 0 bases and J by 3 bases, and 14 bases separated the two germline ends. DNA for the CDR3: TGTGCCAGCTCACCACCCCAGTCAACTAGGGACACTGAAGCTTTCTTT. Translating it yields CASSPPQSTRDTEAFF.

This sequence joins TRBV5-1 and TRBJ1-2; a weak D match, TRBD1 (5 bases). CDR3 size: 14 residues. Germline V gene data show CDR1 as SGHRS and CDR2 as YFSETQ. V shed 3 bases and J shed 2 bases, with 11 bases lying between them. In DNA form, the CDR3 reads TGCGCCAGCAGCTGGGGCCTGCTAAACTATGGCTACACCTTC. This encodes CASSWGLLNYGYTF.

The chain couples TRBV7-6 to TRBJ2-7; 8 positions agree with TRBD1. The CDR3 totals 16 residues. From germline, CDR1 is SGHVS and CDR2 FNYEAQ. V lost 4 bases to trimming and J lost 2 bases; unmatched junction nucleotides: 10. The CDR3 region is CASSSGWDRSAYEQYF. The DNA for the CDR3 is TGTGCCAGCAGCTCGGGATGGGACAGGAGCGCCTACGAGCAGTACTTC.

The rearrangement uses TRBV5-4 and TRBJ1-2; TRBD1 agrees at 7 bases. CDR1 and CDR2 (germline): SGHNT, YYREEE (reference sequence). V lost 6 bases and J lost 4; bases outside the gene matches: 9. CDR3 size: 14 residues. CDR3 loop: CASTSGQTFYGYTF. The CDR3 DNA is TGTGCCAGCACCTCGGGACAGACCTTCTATGGCTACACCTTC.